Below are 11 T cell receptor beta chains sequenced from a single sample in a study of beta chain features in type 1 diabetes. The study, taken as a whole, reports: Type 1 diabetes patients showed a moderate but significant shortening of TCRB CDR3s in all four CD4+ subsets.

The authors reverse transcribed all of the isolated RNA, so sequencing captured expressed TCRB transcripts. The table came from immunoSEQ multiplex PCR; TCRdb's copy has only in-frame clones and leaves some out. The sample shows about 27,000 clones, 50% to 65% of them seen only once. Antigen specificity for these receptors is unknown. The sequenced sample consisted of Tregs from blood. The receptors here all came from a woman between 18 and 30 years old with type 1 diabetes.

This clone was detected a few times. This rearrangement joins TRBV10-3 to TRBJ2-3; 11 nucleotides line up with TRBD2. With V trimmed by 6 bases and J by 4 bases, 6 bases remained unmatched. Germline CDR1 ENHRY, CDR2 SYGVKD. This CDR3 contains 15 residues. CDR3 nucleotide sequence: TGTGCCATCAGCATAACTAGCGGGAGCTCAGATACGCAGTATTTT. It codes for CAISITSGSSDTQYF.

The J gene is TRBJ2-7, the V gene TRBV15; 8 nucleotides match TRBD1. J gave up 4 bases and V 1 base, and 12 bases lay outside the gene matches. The CDR3 consists of 17 residues. Germline CDR1 and CDR2: LNHNV and YYDKDF (reference sequence). The CDR3 bases are TGTGCCACCAGCAGAGGGAGAGGGGACAGGCGGCGGTACGAGCAGTACTTC. The encoded protein is CATSRGRGDRRRYEQYF.

The CDR3 region is CAWRPSPGSYNEQFF. The CDR3 DNA is TGTGCCTGGAGGCCTAGCCCGGGCTCCTACAATGAGCAGTTCTTC. The genes are TRBV30 and TRBJ2-1; D perhaps matches TRBD2 (5 bases). The CDR3 consists of 15 residues. The V gene's germline CDR1 is GTSNPN and CDR2 SVGIG (reference sequence). With 3 bases removed from V and 0 bases from J, the gap between germline ends came to 12 bases.

This clone has just a few counts. The V call is TRBV19, the J call TRBJ1-1, with D uncertain. The germline V gene encodes CDR1 LNHDA and CDR2 SQIVND (reference sequence). Trimming cost V 3 bases and J 5 bases, with 4 bases left between them. The CDR3 consists of 11 residues. CDR3 sequence: CASSMRTEAFF. In DNA form, the CDR3 reads TGTGCCAGTAGTATGAGGACTGAAGCTTTCTTT.

The chain is built from TRBV29-1 and TRBJ2-7; 8 nucleotides line up with TRBD1. The germline gives CDR1 SQVTM, CDR2 ANQGSEA. V dropped 6 bases and J dropped 2; count of bases not matched to a gene: 6. This CDR3 has 13 amino acids. In DNA, the CDR3 is TGCAGCGTGGCGGACAGGGCCCCCTACGAGCAGTACTTC. It translates to CSVADRAPYEQYF.

This clone was observed a handful of times. The chain recombines TRBV28 with TRBJ2-3, with TRBD2 identical over 10 bases. Germline assignment: CDR1 MDHEN and CDR2 SYDVKM. The CDR3 sequence is 16 residues long. V lost 6 bases and J lost 1; bases outside the gene matches: 7. CDR3 protein: CASSELAGYRTDTQYF. DNA of the CDR3: TGTGCCAGCAGCGAACTAGCGGGATACCGCACAGATACGCAGTATTTT.

V is TRBV7-2 and J is TRBJ2-3; D is ambiguous. This CDR3 is built from 13 residues. Trimming removed 6 bases from V and 2 bases from J, with 9 bases in between. Per the germline V gene, CDR1 is SGHTA and CDR2 is FQGNSA. The CDR3 coding sequence is TGTGCCAGCAGTCTAACTCACACAGATACGCAGTATTTT. Translated: CASSLTHTDTQYF.

This clone was seen a few times. V usage is TRBV7-9 and J usage is TRBJ2-2; maybe TRBD1 (9 bases). Between the trimmed V and J ends, which lost 5 bases and 7 bases, there was a span of 23 bases. CDR1 is SEHNR, CDR2 FQNEAQ, per germline (reference sequence). This CDR3 has 17 amino acids. CDR3 sequence: CASSPRGGTGPDGELFF. The DNA of the CDR3 is TGTGCCAGCAGCCCCCGGGGGGGGACAGGGCCGGACGGGGAGCTGTTTTTT.

In its sample, this clone was seen a few times. The chain joins TRBV7-2 to TRBJ2-5, with a weak D call TRBD2 (5 bases). Germline V lookup: CDR1 SGHTA, CDR2 FQGNSA. The CDR3 covers 15 residues. The ends were cut back, 1 base at V and 4 bases at J, with 13 bases in the middle. This CDR3 is CASSLGMGSGETQYF. The CDR3 DNA is TGTGCCAGCAGCTTAGGAATGGGGAGTGGAGAGACCCAGTACTTC.

This clone was detected only a few times. CDR3 in amino acids: CASSVGLAGGNEQFF. The CDR3 DNA reads as TGTGCCAGCAGCGTGGGACTAGCGGGAGGAAATGAGCAGTTCTTC. This chain joins TRBV7-2 and TRBJ2-1; 15 bases fit TRBD2. The CDR3 is 15 amino acids. Germline CDR1 SGHTA, CDR2 FQGNSA. The J segment lost 7 bases and the V segment lost 5 bases, leaving 3 bases of the junction unmatched.

The rearrangement joins TRBV5-1 to TRBJ1-1; 10 positions agree with TRBD1. Germline CDR1 is SGHRS and CDR2 is YFSETQ. The CDR3 sequence is 16 residues long. The V segment lost 1 base and the J segment 0 bases; nucleotides outside the gene matches: 3. CDR3 sequence reads: CASSLLGTGVNTEAFF. Here the CDR3 DNA reads TGCGCCAGCAGCTTGCTTGGGACAGGGGTGAACACTGAAGCTTTCTTT. The variable domain in full, completed from reference TRBV5-1 and TRBJ1-1, reads KAGVTQTPRYLIKTRGQQVTLSCSPISGHRSVSWYQQTPGQGLQFLFEYFSETQRNKGNFPGRFSGRQFSNSRSEMNVSTLELGDSALYLCASSLLGTGVNTEAFFGQGTRLTVV.